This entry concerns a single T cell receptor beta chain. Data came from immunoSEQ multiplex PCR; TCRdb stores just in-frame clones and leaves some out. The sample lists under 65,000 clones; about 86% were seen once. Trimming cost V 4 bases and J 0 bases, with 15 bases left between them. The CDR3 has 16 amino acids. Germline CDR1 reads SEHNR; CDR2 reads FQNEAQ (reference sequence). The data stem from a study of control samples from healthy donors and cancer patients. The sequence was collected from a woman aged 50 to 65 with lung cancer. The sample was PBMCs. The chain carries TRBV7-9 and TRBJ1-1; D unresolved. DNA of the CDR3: TGTGCCAGCAGCTCCCCCCCGGGGAAGTTGAACACTGAAGCTTTCTTT. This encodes CASSSPPGKLNTEAFF.